This T cell receptor (beta chain) emerged from a study of CXCR3-negative and CXCR3-positive naive CD8 T cells (dated by TCRdb to about 2019). Regarding the research as a whole: About 150 million TRB reads were obtained in total, roughly 1.5 +/- 0.3 million reads per library. Diversity and physicochemical repertoire analyses covered over 10 donors pooled from two independent experiments. Naive subsets from five or six donors and memory cells from 3 donors were included in the TRBV-TRBJ cluster analysis.

For every CD8+ T cell subset, 300,000 cells were flow-sorted straight into RLT lysis buffer, and each subset was sorted in triplicate. Standard density gradient centrifugation was used to isolate peripheral blood mononuclear cells from buffy coats. An RNeasy Mini Kit was used to extract total RNA from the sorted cells. Of note for this clonotype: Its antigen remains undetermined.

Sequencing was carried out with a NextSeq 550. The Human TCR Profiling Kit (MiLaboratory) was used to make UMI-labeled 5' RACE TRB cDNA libraries. cDNA synthesis used the entire amount of extracted RNA, and PCR amplification then used the entire amount of cDNA produced. Libraries were prepared in parallel using an identical number of PCR cycles. Per the original workflow: With a minimum of two reads required per UMI, MIGEC and MiXCR pulled out about 52,000 +/- 9,100 unique UMI-labeled TRB cDNA molecules from each library. Each library averaged around 42,000 +/- 9,900 functional in-frame TRB CDR3 nucleotide clonotypes without stop codons. After each sample was downsampled to 5000 UMI-labeled TRB molecules, VDJtools was used to calculate diversity metrics such as normalized Shannon-Wiener and Chao1. Clonotype-size-weighted physicochemical properties of the central five CDR3 residues (interaction energy, strength, volume and Kidera factor 4) were computed in VDJtools. Reads reprocessed by TCRdb are summarized as one entry per CDR3 protein sequence, and DNA is absent. V and J calls and clone size were set by TCRdb, not the authors. The sample has approximately 52,000 distinct CDR3 sequences on record. The top ten clones comprise 20% of the sample.

General conclusions and limits of the study: Because CXCR3 expression was partially decreased after cryopreservation, freshly isolated PBMCs were used for most assays. Both naive subsets had comparably high repertoire diversity, while memory CD8+ T cells had much lower repertoire diversity. Because surface CD5, which has been linked to self-reactivity in mice, was comparable between naive subsets, TCR interaction strength was also inferred from TRB CDR3 physicochemical properties. Naive CXCR3-negative and CXCR3-positive cells from the same donor showed similar TRBV-TRBJ usage, whereas memory cells showed distinct patterns.

This receptor was identified in a human donor in good health. Some clones in this sample may be carry-over from other donors' samples. The sequenced material came from memory CD8+ T cells from blood. The cell subset or site label on this specimen signifies: conventional CD8+ memory T cells (TMEM), sorted as controls.

The CDR3 has the sequence CASSLGRAGEDYEQYF. This chain joins TRBV28 to TRBJ2-7; there is no DNA to check the TCRdb D call of TRBD2. Sequences MDHEN (CDR1) and SYDVKM (CDR2) are obtained from the germline V gene. The CDR3 sequence holds 16 residues, the cysteine and phenylalanine included. Only the protein is on record.